This TCR beta chain was sequenced during a study of blood T cell repertoires in COVID-19. Across the whole study: There were acute and convalescent COVID-19 samples, and they came from the United States, Italy and Spain.

The repertoire was sequenced with immunoSEQ multiplex PCR; TCRdb's copy has only in-frame clones and lacks some. The sample lists about 51,000 clones, roughly 84% occurring once. The V and J ends lost 4 bases and 8 bases, in that order; junction bases with no gene match: 3. The CDR3 covers 13 residues. CDR1 is MNHNY and CDR2 is SVGAGI in the germline V gene (reference sequence). This TCR was recovered from a man over 45 with active COVID-19. The chain combines TRBV6-6 with TRBJ1-4; 8 nucleotides line up with TRBD1. The sample taken for sequencing was peripheral blood. The CDR3 region is CASSFPGGEKLFF. DNA of the CDR3: TGTGCCAGCAGTTTCCCAGGGGGCGAAAAACTGTTTTTT.